A selection of T cell receptor beta chains follows, all from one sample in a study of multiple sclerosis patients with progressive multifocal leukoencephalopathy. Profiling relied on immunoSEQ multiplex PCR, and the TCRdb table lists in-frame clones only, not all of them. The sample has tens of thousands of clones; over 85% are singletons. Sample: PBMCs, taken from a patient treated with natalizumab. Source of these receptors: a human donor with multiple sclerosis. Both conserved end residues are trimmed from each CDR3. Fields, in order: J gene, D gene, V gene, CDR3 protein. D genes are given only for firm matches.

j_call: TRBJ1-1; d_call: -; v_call: TRBV9; cdr3_aa: ASQGRGTEAF
j_call: TRBJ2-1; d_call: -; v_call: TRBV28; cdr3_aa: ASMPRHIPNYNEQF
j_call: TRBJ2-1; d_call: TRBD2; v_call: TRBV5-1; cdr3_aa: ASSLGLTSGIYNEQF
j_call: TRBJ2-7; d_call: -; v_call: TRBV11-1; cdr3_aa: ASSPAGPSNEQY
j_call: TRBJ1-2; d_call: TRBD1; v_call: TRBV7-6; cdr3_aa: ASSPGTANYGYT
j_call: TRBJ1-4; d_call: TRBD1; v_call: TRBV15; cdr3_aa: ATSGSPGGLGEKLF
j_call: TRBJ1-4; d_call: -; v_call: TRBV28; cdr3_aa: ASSRTGATNEKLF
j_call: TRBJ2-2; d_call: TRBD1; v_call: TRBV12-5; cdr3_aa: ASGGSGTGYTGELF
j_call: TRBJ1-2; d_call: TRBD1; v_call: TRBV19; cdr3_aa: ASSMDVGRGNGYT
j_call: TRBJ2-3; d_call: TRBD1; v_call: TRBV9; cdr3_aa: ASTPTGAVTDTQY
j_call: TRBJ2-2; d_call: -; v_call: TRBV28; cdr3_aa: ASSLPTGTGELF
j_call: TRBJ2-1; d_call: -; v_call: TRBV19; cdr3_aa: ASKRSSNHNEQF
j_call: -; d_call: -; v_call: TRBV10-2; cdr3_aa: ASSLTEYEQY
j_call: TRBJ2-3; d_call: TRBD1; v_call: TRBV18; cdr3_aa: ASSPPTGAGGTQY
j_call: TRBJ2-1; d_call: -; v_call: TRBV7-9; cdr3_aa: ASSLYGDNEQF
j_call: TRBJ2-7; d_call: TRBD1; v_call: TRBV7-2; cdr3_aa: ASSLPPGGLSYEQY
j_call: TRBJ1-1; d_call: -; v_call: TRBV5-4; cdr3_aa: ASSFGQRDTEAF
j_call: TRBJ2-3; d_call: -; v_call: TRBV6-1; cdr3_aa: ASSEALSADTQY
j_call: TRBJ2-3; d_call: -; v_call: TRBV5-1; cdr3_aa: ASSAQLSTDTQY
j_call: TRBJ1-1; d_call: -; v_call: TRBV7-2; cdr3_aa: ASSSYLWQPFEAF
j_call: TRBJ2-1; d_call: TRBD2; v_call: TRBV6-6; cdr3_aa: ASRTLAGGDEQF
j_call: TRBJ1-1; d_call: -; v_call: TRBV2; cdr3_aa: ASSNWAGKTEAF
j_call: TRBJ1-3; d_call: -; v_call: TRBV5-1; cdr3_aa: ASSLGVAGNTIY
j_call: TRBJ2-4; d_call: -; v_call: TRBV19; cdr3_aa: ASSGDTRGDIQY
j_call: TRBJ1-1; d_call: -; v_call: TRBV5-5; cdr3_aa: ASSFGGSRNTEAF
j_call: TRBJ1-1; d_call: -; v_call: TRBV29-1; cdr3_aa: SGLDRTNTEAF
j_call: TRBJ2-1; d_call: TRBD1; v_call: TRBV7-2; cdr3_aa: ASSLGQGIYNEQF
j_call: TRBJ2-1; d_call: TRBD2; v_call: TRBV5-1; cdr3_aa: ASSLDILAGVNEQF
j_call: TRBJ2-4; d_call: TRBD1; v_call: TRBV11-2; cdr3_aa: ASSLRTGVGAKNIQY
j_call: TRBJ1-2; d_call: -; v_call: TRBV5-1; cdr3_aa: ASSDTSGGWSYT
j_call: TRBJ2-3; d_call: TRBD2; v_call: TRBV5-4; cdr3_aa: ASSLLAGSTDTQY
j_call: TRBJ2-7; d_call: -; v_call: TRBV7-2; cdr3_aa: ASSLMGPSFGQY
j_call: TRBJ1-5; d_call: -; v_call: TRBV6-6; cdr3_aa: ASRGLINQPQH
j_call: TRBJ1-2; d_call: TRBD1; v_call: TRBV6-1; cdr3_aa: ATQGAWGYT
j_call: TRBJ1-4; d_call: -; v_call: TRBV4-3; cdr3_aa: ASSQDTSTNEKLF
j_call: TRBJ1-1; d_call: -; v_call: TRBV4-2; cdr3_aa: ASSHREVQGAF
j_call: TRBJ1-2; d_call: -; v_call: TRBV19; cdr3_aa: ASLDTIGRGYT
j_call: TRBJ2-7; d_call: -; v_call: TRBV19; cdr3_aa: ASSMAPGPSYEQY
j_call: TRBJ1-2; d_call: TRBD1; v_call: TRBV27; cdr3_aa: ASSPERQGAYGYT
j_call: TRBJ1-1; d_call: -; v_call: TRBV29-1; cdr3_aa: SVEGVLNLQAF
j_call: TRBJ2-3; d_call: -; v_call: TRBV19; cdr3_aa: ASSNSGGSADTQY
j_call: TRBJ2-7; d_call: TRBD1; v_call: TRBV29-1; cdr3_aa: SVEGDRGYYEQY
j_call: TRBJ1-1; d_call: -; v_call: TRBV7-8; cdr3_aa: ASSFPLGGSTEAF
j_call: TRBJ2-2; d_call: -; v_call: TRBV7-2; cdr3_aa: ASSSTQRTGELF
j_call: TRBJ2-7; d_call: TRBD1; v_call: TRBV10-3; cdr3_aa: AISEWQGAYEQY
j_call: TRBJ2-2; d_call: -; v_call: TRBV15; cdr3_aa: ATSRDTGSGELF
j_call: TRBJ2-5; d_call: -; v_call: TRBV5-1; cdr3_aa: ASSPEGVQETQY
j_call: TRBJ1-1; d_call: -; v_call: TRBV28; cdr3_aa: ASSFEGSAEAF
j_call: TRBJ1-1; d_call: -; v_call: TRBV7-9; cdr3_aa: ASSLLGTDNPEAF